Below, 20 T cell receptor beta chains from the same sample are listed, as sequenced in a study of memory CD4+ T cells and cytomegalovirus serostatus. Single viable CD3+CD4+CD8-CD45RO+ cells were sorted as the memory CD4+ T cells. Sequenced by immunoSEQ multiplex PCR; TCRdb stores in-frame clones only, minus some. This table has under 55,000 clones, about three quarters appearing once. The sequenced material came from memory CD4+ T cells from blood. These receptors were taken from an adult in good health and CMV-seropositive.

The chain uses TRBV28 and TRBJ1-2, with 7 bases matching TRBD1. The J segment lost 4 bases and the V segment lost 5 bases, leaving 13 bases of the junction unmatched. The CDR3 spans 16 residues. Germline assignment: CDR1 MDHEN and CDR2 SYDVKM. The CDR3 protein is CASSQMNGQATYGYTF. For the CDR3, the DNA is TGTGCCAGCAGTCAGATGAATGGACAGGCGACCTATGGCTACACCTTC.

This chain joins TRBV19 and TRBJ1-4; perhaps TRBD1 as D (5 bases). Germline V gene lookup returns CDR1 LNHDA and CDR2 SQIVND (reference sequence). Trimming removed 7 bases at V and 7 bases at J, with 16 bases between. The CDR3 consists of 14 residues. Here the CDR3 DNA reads TGTGCCAGTAAGACGGGGGGAACGGGTGAAAAACTGTTTTTT. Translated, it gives CASKTGGTGEKLFF. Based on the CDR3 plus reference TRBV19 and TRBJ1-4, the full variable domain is DGGITQSPKYLFRKEGQNVTLSCEQNLNHDAMYWYRQDPGQGLRLIYYSQIVNDFQKGDIAEGYSVSREKKESFPLTVTSAQKNPTAFYLCASKTGGTGEKLFFGSGTQLSVL.

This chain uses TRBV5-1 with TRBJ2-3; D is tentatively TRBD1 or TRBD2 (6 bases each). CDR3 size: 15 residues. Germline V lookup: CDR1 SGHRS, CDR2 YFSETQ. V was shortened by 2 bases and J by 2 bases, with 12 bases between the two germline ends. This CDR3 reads CASSFGGGITDTQYF. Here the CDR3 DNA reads TGCGCCAGCAGCTTTGGGGGCGGGATCACAGATACGCAGTATTTT. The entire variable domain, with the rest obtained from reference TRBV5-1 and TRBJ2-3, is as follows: KAGVTQTPRYLIKTRGQQVTLSCSPISGHRSVSWYQQTPGQGLQFLFEYFSETQRNKGNFPGRFSGRQFSNSRSEMNVSTLELGDSALYLCASSFGGGITDTQYFGPGTRLTVL.

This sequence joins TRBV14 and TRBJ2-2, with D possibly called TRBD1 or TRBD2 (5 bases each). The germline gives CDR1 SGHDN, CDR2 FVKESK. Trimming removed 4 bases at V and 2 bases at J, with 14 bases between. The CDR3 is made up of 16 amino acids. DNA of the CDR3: TGTGCCAGCAGCCCCTGGGACGGGATTAACACCGGGGAGCTGTTTTTT. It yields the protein CASSPWDGINTGELFF.

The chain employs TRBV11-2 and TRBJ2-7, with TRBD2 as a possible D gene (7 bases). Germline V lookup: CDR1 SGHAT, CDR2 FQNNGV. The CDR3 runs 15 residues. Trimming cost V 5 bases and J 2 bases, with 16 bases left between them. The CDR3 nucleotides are TGTGCCAGCAGCCGCGGGGGCCCTGGCACCTACGAGCAGTACTTC. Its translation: CASSRGGPGTYEQYF.

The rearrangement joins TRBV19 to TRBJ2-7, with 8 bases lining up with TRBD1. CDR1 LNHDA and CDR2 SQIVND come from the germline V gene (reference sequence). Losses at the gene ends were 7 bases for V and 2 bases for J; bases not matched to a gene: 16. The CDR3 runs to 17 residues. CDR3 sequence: CASTSHSSGGQAYEQYF. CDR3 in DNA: TGTGCCAGTACCTCGCACTCCTCAGGGGGCCAAGCCTACGAGCAGTACTTC.

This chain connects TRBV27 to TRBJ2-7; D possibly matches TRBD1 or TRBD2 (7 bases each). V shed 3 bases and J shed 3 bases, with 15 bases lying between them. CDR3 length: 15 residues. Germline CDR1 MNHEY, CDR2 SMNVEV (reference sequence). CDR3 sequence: CASSFRQGGDYEQYF. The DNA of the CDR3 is TGTGCCAGCAGTTTTCGGCAGGGGGGGGACTACGAGCAGTACTTC.

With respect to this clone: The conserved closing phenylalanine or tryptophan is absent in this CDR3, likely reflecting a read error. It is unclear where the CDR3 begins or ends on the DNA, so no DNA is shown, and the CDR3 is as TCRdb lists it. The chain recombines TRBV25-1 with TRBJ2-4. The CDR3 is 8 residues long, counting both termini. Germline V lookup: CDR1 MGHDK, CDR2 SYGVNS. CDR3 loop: CASSGYPL.

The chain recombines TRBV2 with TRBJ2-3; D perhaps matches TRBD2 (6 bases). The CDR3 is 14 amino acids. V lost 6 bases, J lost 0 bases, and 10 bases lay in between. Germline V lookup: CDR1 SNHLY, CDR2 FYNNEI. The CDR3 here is CASSLASSTDTQYF. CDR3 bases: TGTGCCAGCAGCCTAGCGAGTAGCACAGATACGCAGTATTTT.

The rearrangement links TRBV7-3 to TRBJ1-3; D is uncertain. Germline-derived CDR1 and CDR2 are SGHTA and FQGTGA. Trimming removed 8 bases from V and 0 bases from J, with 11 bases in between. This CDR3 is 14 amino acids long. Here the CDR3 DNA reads TGTGCCAGCGCCGACGTGAGCTCTGGAAACACCATATATTTT. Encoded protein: CASADVSSGNTIYF.

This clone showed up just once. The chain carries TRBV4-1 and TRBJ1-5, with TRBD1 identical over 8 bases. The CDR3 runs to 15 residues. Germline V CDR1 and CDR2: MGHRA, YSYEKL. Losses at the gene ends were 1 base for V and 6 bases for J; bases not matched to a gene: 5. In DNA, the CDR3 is TGCGCCAGCAGCCAAGTCTCAACAGGGGGTCAGCCCCAGCATTTT. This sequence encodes CASSQVSTGGQPQHF.

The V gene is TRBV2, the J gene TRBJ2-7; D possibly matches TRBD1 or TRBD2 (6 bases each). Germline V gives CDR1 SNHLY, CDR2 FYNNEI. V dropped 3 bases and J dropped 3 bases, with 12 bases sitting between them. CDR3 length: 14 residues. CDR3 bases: TGTGCCAGCAGTGAGTGGGGGGCGGACTACGAGCAGTACTTC. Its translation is CASSEWGADYEQYF.

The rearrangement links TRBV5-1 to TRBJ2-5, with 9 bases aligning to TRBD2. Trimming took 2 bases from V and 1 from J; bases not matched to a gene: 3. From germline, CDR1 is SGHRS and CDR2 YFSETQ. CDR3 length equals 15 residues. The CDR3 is CASSFLAGAQETQYF. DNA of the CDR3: TGCGCCAGCAGCTTTTTAGCGGGGGCCCAAGAGACCCAGTACTTC. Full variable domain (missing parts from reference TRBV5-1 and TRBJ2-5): KAGVTQTPRYLIKTRGQQVTLSCSPISGHRSVSWYQQTPGQGLQFLFEYFSETQRNKGNFPGRFSGRQFSNSRSEMNVSTLELGDSALYLCASSFLAGAQETQYFGPGTRLLVL.

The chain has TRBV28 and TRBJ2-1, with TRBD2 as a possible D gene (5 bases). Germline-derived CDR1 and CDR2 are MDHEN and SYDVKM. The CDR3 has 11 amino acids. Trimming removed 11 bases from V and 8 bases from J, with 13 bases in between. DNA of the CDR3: TGTGCCTCCCTGGGCGGGTATGAGCAGTTCTTC. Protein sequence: CASLGGYEQFF.

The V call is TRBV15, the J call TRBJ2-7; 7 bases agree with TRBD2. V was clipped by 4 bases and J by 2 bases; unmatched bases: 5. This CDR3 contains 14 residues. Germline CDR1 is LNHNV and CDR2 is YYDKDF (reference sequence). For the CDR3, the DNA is TGTGCCACCAGCAAGCGGGAAAAAACCTACGAGCAGTACTTC. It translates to CATSKREKTYEQYF.

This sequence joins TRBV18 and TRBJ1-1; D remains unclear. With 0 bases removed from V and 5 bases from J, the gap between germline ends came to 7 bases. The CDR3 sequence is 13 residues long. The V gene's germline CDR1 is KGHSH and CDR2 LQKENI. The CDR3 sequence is CASSPPLGTEAFF. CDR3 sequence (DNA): TGTGCCAGCTCACCACCGTTGGGGACTGAAGCTTTCTTT. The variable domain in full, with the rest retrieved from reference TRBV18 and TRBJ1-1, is NAGVMQNPRHLVRRRGQEARLRCSPMKGHSHVYWYRQLPEEGLKFMVYLQKENIIDESGMPKERFSAEFPKEGPSILRIQQVVRGDSAAYFCASSPPLGTEAFFGQGTRLTVV.

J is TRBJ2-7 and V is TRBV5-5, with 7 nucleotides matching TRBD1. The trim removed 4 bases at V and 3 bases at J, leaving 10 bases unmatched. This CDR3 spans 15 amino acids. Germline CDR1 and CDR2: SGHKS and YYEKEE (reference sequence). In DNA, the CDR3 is TGTGCCAGCAGCCAATCCCCGGACAGGTTCTACGAGCAGTACTTC. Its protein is CASSQSPDRFYEQYF.

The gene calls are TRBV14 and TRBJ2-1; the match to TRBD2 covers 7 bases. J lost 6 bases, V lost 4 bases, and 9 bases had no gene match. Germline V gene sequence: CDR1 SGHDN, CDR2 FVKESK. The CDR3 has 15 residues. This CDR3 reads CASSPTGGIRNEQFF. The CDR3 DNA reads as TGTGCCAGCAGCCCGACCGGGGGGATTCGCAATGAGCAGTTCTTC.

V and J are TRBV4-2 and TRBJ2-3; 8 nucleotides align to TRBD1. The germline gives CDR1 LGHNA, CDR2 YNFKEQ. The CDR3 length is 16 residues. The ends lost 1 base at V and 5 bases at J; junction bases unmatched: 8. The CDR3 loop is CASSQVTGGLGDTQYF. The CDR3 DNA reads TGTGCCAGCAGCCAAGTAACAGGGGGTCTGGGAGATACGCAGTATTTT.

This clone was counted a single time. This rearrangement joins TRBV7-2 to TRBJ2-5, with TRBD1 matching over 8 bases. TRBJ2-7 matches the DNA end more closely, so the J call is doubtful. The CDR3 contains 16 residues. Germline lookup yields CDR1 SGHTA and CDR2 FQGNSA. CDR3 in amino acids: CASSSSLGQGSYEQYF. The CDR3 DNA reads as TGTGCCAGCAGCTCGAGCCTTGGACAGGGATCCTACGAGCAGTACTTC.